This TCR beta chain was retrieved from a study of blood T cell repertoires in COVID-19. The CDR3 sequence is 16 residues long. The V gene's germline CDR1 is SGHDT and CDR2 YYEEEE. V was cut by 0 bases and J by 5 bases, with 14 bases left in between. Sequenced by immunoSEQ multiplex PCR; TCRdb stores in-frame clones only, minus some. The top ten hold approximately 12% of the sample, which has about 160,000 clones, roughly four fifths seen once. This sequence joins TRBV5-6 and TRBJ2-2, with D possibly TRBD2 on 6 matching bases. The receptor comes from a man in his 70s who had recovered from COVID-19. Sequenced input: peripheral blood. The CDR3: CASSLVSGRKTGELFF. The CDR3 bases are TGTGCCAGCAGCTTGGTGAGTGGGAGGAAGACCGGGGAGCTGTTTTTT.